The clone carrying this T cell receptor beta chain has only a few counts. The data were taken from a study of cytomegalovirus exposure and HLA in healthy donors. Researchers ran the PCR with 60 Vbeta and 13 Jbeta primers. Here immunoSEQ multiplex PCR was the method, and the copy in TCRdb shows in-frame clones only, minus some. Of over 140,000 clones in the sample, over 75% were seen once. This CDR3 has 14 residues. The germline CDR1 and CDR2 sequences are MNHNS and SASEGT. V lost 7 bases to trimming and J lost 4 bases, with 16 bases between them. Sequences were obtained from PBMCs. The chain employs TRBV6-1 and TRBJ1-1; D unresolved. The clonotype comes from a man aged 50 to 59 in good health and CMV-seronegative. The DNA of the CDR3 is TGTGCCAGCAAAGAGATCACCAGCGGCACTGAAGCTTTCTTT. Residues: CASKEITSGTEAFF.